The 18 T cell receptor beta chains given below trace back to one sample, sequenced in a study of beta chain features in type 1 diabetes. The entirety of the isolated RNA underwent reverse transcription, so expressed TCRB transcripts were sequenced. This table comes from immunoSEQ multiplex PCR, and its TCRdb copy is limited to in-frame clones, with some not included. In the table there are tens of thousands of clones, roughly 66% of which are singletons. No antigen has been identified for these receptors. Whole-study findings and limits: Type 1 diabetes patients had moderately but significantly shorter TCRB CDR3s in all four CD4+ subsets.

The sample comprised Tregs from blood. These receptors were obtained from a man between 18 and 35 years old with type 1 diabetes.

The genes are TRBV7-9 and TRBJ2-1, with TRBD2 identical over 13 bases. The CDR3 spans 19 residues. With 3 bases clipped from V and 1 base from J, the junction kept 9 bases outside the gene matches. Germline V gene lookup returns CDR1 SEHNR and CDR2 FQNEAQ (reference sequence). The CDR3 reads CASSLVGLAGAESYNEQFF. DNA for the CDR3: TGTGCCAGCAGCTTGGTAGGACTAGCGGGAGCGGAATCCTACAATGAGCAGTTCTTC.

The rearrangement uses TRBV29-1 and TRBJ2-1, with unresolved D. V dropped 5 bases and J dropped 10 bases, with 12 bases sitting between them. The CDR3 is made up of 11 amino acids. Germline-derived CDR1 and CDR2 are SQVTM and ANQGSEA. CDR3 nucleotides: TGCAGCGTTTGGTCCCCGCAGGAGCAGTTCTTC. Its translation: CSVWSPQEQFF.

V usage is TRBV7-2 and J usage is TRBJ2-5, with 7 bases identical to TRBD2. The CDR3 length is 15 residues. The germline CDR1 and CDR2 sequences are SGHTA and FQGNSA. Trimming cost V 3 bases and J 4 bases; bases outside gene matches: 8. CDR3 region: CASSFGGVAGETQYF. DNA of the CDR3: TGTGCCAGCAGCTTTGGGGGGGTAGCCGGAGAGACCCAGTACTTC.

The chain combines TRBV7-9 with TRBJ2-1; no clear D gene. V was pared by 2 bases and J by 2 bases, with 22 bases between. The CDR3 sequence is 19 residues long. Per germline, CDR1 SEHNR and CDR2 FQNEAQ (reference sequence). The CDR3 coding sequence is TGTGCCAGCAGCTTAACCTTAACGGTAGCTTTAATTCCCTACAATGAGCAGTTCTTC. Its translation is CASSLTLTVALIPYNEQFF. Together with reference TRBV7-9 and TRBJ2-1, the CDR3 gives the full variable domain: DTGVSQNPRHKITKRGQNVTFRCDPISEHNRLYWYRQTLGQGPEFLTYFQNEAQLEKSRLLSDRFSAERPKGSFSTLEIQRTEQGDSAMYLCASSLTLTVALIPYNEQFFGPGTRLTVL.

V gene TRBV6-6 combines with J gene TRBJ2-1; 10 bases line up with TRBD2. The CDR3 sequence is 16 residues long. The germline gives CDR1 MNHNY, CDR2 SVGAGI (reference sequence). V dropped 4 bases and J dropped 10; count of bases not matched to a gene: 13. CDR3 nucleotide sequence: TGTGCCAGCAGTTCCTACAAAGCGGGAGGGGCCCACGAGCAGTTCTTC. This codes for CASSSYKAGGAHEQFF.

A few counts support this clone. This rearrangement joins TRBV30 to TRBJ1-5, with D unclear. The V gene's germline CDR1 is GTSNPN and CDR2 SVGIG (reference sequence). The CDR3 covers 12 residues. Trimming left V 2 bases short and J 7 bases short, with 9 bases between. Written as DNA, the CDR3 is TGTGCCTGGAGTCGCTTTGAGCAGCCCCAGCATTTT. This codes for CAWSRFEQPQHF.

The chain carries TRBV5-6 and TRBJ1-2, with 9 positions matching TRBD1. Germline V gene data show CDR1 as SGHDT and CDR2 as YYEEEE. The CDR3 sequence is 14 residues long. V lost 0 bases, J lost 8 bases, and 5 bases stayed unmatched. CDR3 amino acids: CASSLEQGARGYTF. In nucleotides, the CDR3 is TGTGCCAGCAGCTTGGAACAGGGGGCGCGAGGCTACACCTTC.

The rearrangement uses TRBV4-3 and TRBJ2-3, with D possibly being TRBD2 (6 bases). Germline CDR1 is LGHNA and CDR2 is YSLEER. The V end was cut by 0 bases, the J end by 7 bases, with 11 bases between. The CDR3 loop spans 14 amino acids. CDR3 sequence (DNA): TGCGCCAGCAGCCAAGATCATCGGGGGAATACGCAGTATTTT. Residues: CASSQDHRGNTQYF.

The chain has TRBV7-2 and TRBJ1-5, with D possibly TRBD1 on 5 matching bases. V dropped 1 base and J dropped 4 bases, with 11 bases sitting between them. Germline values: CDR1 SGHTA, CDR2 FQGNSA. The CDR3 runs to 15 residues. CDR3 bases: TGTGCCAGCAGCTTAGTAGGGGCCCGGAATCAGCCCCAGCATTTT. Its translation: CASSLVGARNQPQHF.

The chain has TRBV19 and TRBJ1-5; 7 bases are shared with TRBD1. Germline V gives CDR1 LNHDA, CDR2 SQIVND (reference sequence). This CDR3 contains 14 residues. V shed 6 bases, J shed 0 bases, and the junction held 2 bases outside the gene matches. This CDR3 reads CASSDRVSNQPQHF. CDR3 in DNA: TGTGCCAGTAGCGACAGGGTTAGCAATCAGCCCCAGCATTTT.

In nucleotides, the CDR3 is TGTGCCAGCAGTTACTCCGGGACAGTTGTCTACGAGCAGTACTTC. Translated: CASSYSGTVVYEQYF. This chain connects TRBV6-6 to TRBJ2-7; 7 nucleotides line up with TRBD1. From germline, CDR1 is MNHNY and CDR2 SVGAGI (reference sequence). The J segment lost 3 bases and the V segment lost 0 bases, leaving 5 bases of the junction unmatched. This CDR3 region has 15 residues.

This sequence joins TRBV7-2 and TRBJ2-2; 7 bases agree with TRBD1. This CDR3 is 17 amino acids long. J was trimmed by 6 bases and V by 1 base; bases with no gene match: 11. Per germline, CDR1 SGHTA and CDR2 FQGNSA. CDR3: CASSLGTGTVLSGELFF. CDR3 DNA: TGTGCCAGCAGCTTAGGGACAGGAACGGTCCTATCCGGGGAGCTGTTTTTT. The whole variable domain, filled in from reference TRBV7-2 and TRBJ2-2, reads GAGVSQSPSNKVTEKGKDVELRCDPISGHTALYWYRQSLGQGLEFLIYFQGNSAPDKSGLPSDRFSAERTGGSVSTLTIQRTQQEDSAVYLCASSLGTGTVLSGELFFGEGSRLTVL.

This clone was counted between two and nine times. This rearrangement joins TRBV6-6 to TRBJ2-1, with a tentative D call TRBD2 (5 bases). The CDR3 runs to 16 residues. Germline V CDR1 and CDR2: MNHNY, SVGAGI (reference sequence). V lost 5 bases and J lost 9, with 23 bases in between. CDR3 bases: TGTGCCAGCAGTCACGCCGCGTTCCTAGCTGGTGGTGAGCAGTTCTTC. It translates to CASSHAAFLAGGEQFF.

V and J are TRBV27 and TRBJ2-1; perhaps TRBD1 as D (6 bases). The CDR3 totals 19 residues. CDR1 and CDR2 from the germline V gene are MNHEY and SMNVEV (reference sequence). The V end was cut by 1 base, the J end by 2 bases, with 21 bases between. The CDR3 spells CASSLWGLDRSVPYNEQFF. CDR3 nucleotides: TGTGCCAGCAGTTTATGGGGCCTGGACAGAAGTGTTCCCTACAATGAGCAGTTCTTC.

This chain connects TRBV10-2 to TRBJ2-2; TRBD1 might be the D (6 bases). V dropped 4 bases and J dropped 1 base, with 16 bases sitting between them. Germline assignment: CDR1 WSHSY and CDR2 SAAADI. The CDR3 is made up of 17 amino acids. The CDR3 bases are TGCGCCAGCAGTGCCATTGGAGGACAGCTGAACACCGGGGAGCTGTTTTTT. Encoded protein: CASSAIGGQLNTGELFF.

This chain uses TRBV20-1 with TRBJ2-5; no definite D call. The CDR3 totals 11 residues. CDR1 is DFQATT, CDR2 SNEGSKA, per germline (reference sequence). Trimming removed 3 bases from V and 7 bases from J, with 9 bases in between. The CDR3 sequence: CSASFAGTQYF. Here the CDR3 DNA reads TGCAGTGCTAGCTTTGCCGGGACCCAGTACTTC.

The rearrangement links TRBV5-1 to TRBJ2-3; a possible D gene is TRBD2 (6 bases). Trimming took 0 bases from V and 4 from J, leaving 6 bases between them. From germline, CDR1 is SGHRS and CDR2 YFSETQ. The CDR3 extends over 13 amino acids. The CDR3 region is CASSLGGADTQYF. In DNA form, the CDR3 reads TGCGCCAGCAGCTTGGGGGGGGCAGATACGCAGTATTTT.

The V call is TRBV13, the J call TRBJ2-7; D is perhaps TRBD2 (5 bases). CDR1 and CDR2 from the germline V gene are PRHDT and FYEKMQ (reference sequence). Trimming removed 1 base at V and 2 bases at J, with 12 bases between. The CDR3 is 15 amino acids. CDR3 sequence: CASSLDGGNTYEQYF. In nucleotides, the CDR3 is TGTGCCAGCAGCTTAGACGGAGGAAACACCTACGAGCAGTACTTC.